The clone carrying this TCR beta chain was recorded at least ten times. The target antigen is unknown. The data derive from a study of T cells in Graves' hyperthyroidism and ophthalmopathy. Study information: Any treatment followed the collection of peripheral blood at initial diagnosis. Study-wide results and limits: Expanded thyroid clonotypes (above 0.001) were mostly also found in blood. Model-based prediction identified ophthalmopathy a median 6.5 months prior to its onset.

CDR3 size: 17 residues. With 8 bases clipped from V and 4 bases from J, the junction kept 16 bases outside the gene matches. Among the patients, aged 18 to 65, hyperthyroidism was newly diagnosed and had lasted under 2 months. Amplified regions were TCR beta CDR3 sequences from RNA transcripts. A set of HTBI primers served as the primers for a first-round RT-PCR of the TCR CDR3. TCRdb reprocessed the multiplex PCR reads with MiXCR, giving one entry per CDR3 protein. The sample has approximately 600,000 distinct CDR3 sequences; about a sixth are singletons. The chain uses TRBV12-3 or TRBV12-4 and TRBJ1-5; 8 nucleotides agree with TRBD1. This clonotype was obtained from a woman aged 30 to 39 with Graves' hyperthyroidism. The sample comprised blood. This chain's CDR3 is CASGKRLQGVRNQPQHF. CDR3 nucleotide sequence: TGTGCCAGCGGGAAACGTTTACAGGGGGTGAGGAATCAGCCCCAGCATTTT.